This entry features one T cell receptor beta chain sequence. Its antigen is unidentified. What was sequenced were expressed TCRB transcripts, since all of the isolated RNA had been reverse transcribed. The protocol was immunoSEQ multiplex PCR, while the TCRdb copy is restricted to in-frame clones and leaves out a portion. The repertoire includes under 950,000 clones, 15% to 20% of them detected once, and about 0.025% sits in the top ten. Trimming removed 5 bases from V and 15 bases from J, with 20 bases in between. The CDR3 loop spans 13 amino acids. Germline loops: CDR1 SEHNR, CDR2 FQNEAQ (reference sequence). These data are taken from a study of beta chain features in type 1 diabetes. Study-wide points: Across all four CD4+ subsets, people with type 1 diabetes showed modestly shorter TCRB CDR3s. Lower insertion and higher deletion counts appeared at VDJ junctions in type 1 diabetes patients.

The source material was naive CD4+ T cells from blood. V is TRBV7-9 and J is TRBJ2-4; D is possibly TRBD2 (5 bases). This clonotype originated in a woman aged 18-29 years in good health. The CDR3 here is CASSPRPGNERYF. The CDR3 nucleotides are TGTGCCAGCAGCCCCAGGCCCGGGAACGAGAGGTACTTC.